The sequence of this T cell receptor (beta chain) was determined in a study of cytotoxic CD8 clonotypes in ibrutinib-treated CLL (dated by TCRdb to 2020 to 2023). Context from the whole study: In this cohort, about 15 patients were treatment-naive and ten to eleven were relapsed/refractory, while 17 to 18 had unmutated IGHV. Partial responses were observed in about 24 patients and complete responses in 2; after a median follow-up of 68 months, remission was maintained in approximately 14 patients and progression was observed in approximately 12. Response samples were obtained after a median of roughly eleven months of treatment, with a range of about 6 to 36 months. On average, each sample yielded 270,000 or so productive templates and roughly 95,000 productive rearrangements. Longitudinal samples were available for about 30% of the 86 trial participants. Cryopreserved peripheral blood mononuclear cells were obtained prior to treatment, at the time of response, and at either disease progression or sustained remission. Every remission and progressive disease sample was obtained while ibrutinib was still being received by the patients. Study-level results and caveats: Public clonotypes were found to be uncommon and were observed to contract or remain stable during treatment; the increase in clonality was shown to reflect expansion of private clonotypes at ibrutinib response. Baseline clonality exceeded that of age-matched healthy donors and correlated strongly with circulating CD8+ T-cell counts. Sustained-remission and progressing patients did not have matched sampling times, and lymph node repertoires were not examined. At ibrutinib response clonality went up, during sustained remission it held steady, and at progression it dropped back toward baseline.

The goal of deep resolution MiSeq sequencing was a depth between 1 in 1 million and 1 in 200,000 T cells, and coverage averaged 10x per clonotype. TCR beta libraries were generated with the immunoSEQ hsTCRB Kit. Per the source publication's procedure: ImmunoSEQ Data Assistant and ImmunoSEQ Analyzer were used for data analysis, and V, D and J genes were assigned according to IMGT definitions. Clonality, which ranges from 0 to 1, was calculated by subtracting the normalized Shannon entropy of productive rearrangement frequencies from one. Only overrepresented clonotypes making up at least 0.05% of the repertoire of each patient were included in the public clonotype analysis. About a dozen age-matched healthy donor repertoires from immuneACCESS served as clonality controls. TCRdb carries this immuneACCESS record with in-frame sequences only. Its versions omit some clonotypes, under half of them owing to an unresolved V gene in the studies checked, with the rest unexplained. That table furnishes V, J and clone size, whereas the DNA furnished D and trimming. This sample comprises 110,000 to 150,000 clones, 76% of them detected only once. The ten biggest clones cover around 4.9% of the sample.

CDR1 and CDR2 were assigned from the germline V gene as SGHRS and YFSETQ. The CDR3 measures 17 amino acids from cysteine to phenylalanine. The read is trimmed to its CDR3 DNA, 51 bases read in frame from base 1. V and J lose 0 bases and 5 bases, and a span of 20 bases separates them. For this clone: What this receptor recognizes is not known. No base quality information exists; no much larger clone differs at one position.

Per the publication, the time point label means: roughly 23 months on ibrutinib. For TCR beta library preparation, roughly 2.1 micrograms of genomic DNA were isolated from cryopreserved PBMCs. Longitudinal blood samples from CLL patients receiving ibrutinib monotherapy were subjected to high-throughput TCR beta sequencing. The patients took part in an open-label, single-center phase 2 trial of ibrutinib monotherapy. The chain links TRBV5-1 with TRBJ1-1, with TRBD1 as a weak D call on 6 bases. The material sequenced was PBMCs, taken after 24 months of ibrutinib treatment. The receptor was derived from a human donor with chronic lymphocytic leukemia. The nucleotides are TGCGCCAGCAGCTTGGGCCCCAATACAGGGCGGGGGACTGAAGCTTTCTTT. Protein translation: CASSLGPNTGRGTEAFF.